This TCR beta chain was captured by sequencing in a study of T cell responses to AZD1222 COVID-19 vaccine. General study results and limits: Seropositivity was recorded at baseline in only six AZD1222 recipients. The donors showed a predominance of white British ancestry and of females, with possible underestimation of clonal diversity. Without day 14 samples, only post-peak T cell repertoires were studied. Unmutated variant regions are reportedly the target of nearly half of TCRs that are spike-specific.

Trimming pared 5 bases from V and 8 bases from J, leaving 12 bases between. This CDR3 is 11 amino acids long. Germline V gene sequence: CDR1 DFQATT, CDR2 SNEGSKA (reference sequence). Sequencing was performed with immunoSEQ multiplex PCR; in TCRdb, only in-frame clones are kept and a portion is missing. The sample contains roughly 150,000 clones, just over 90% of which appear only once. A note on this clone: No antigen is known for it.

Source: peripheral blood, taken on day 0 of AZD1222 vaccination. The TCR comes from an adult in good health. The V and J genes are TRBV20-1 and TRBJ1-2, with D perhaps matching TRBD1 (6 bases). The CDR3 DNA reads as TGCAGTGCTCGGGACATGGGGGGCTACACCTTC. Its translation is CSARDMGGYTF.